Below, 7 T cell receptor beta chains from the same sample are listed, as sequenced in a study of cytomegalovirus exposure and HLA in healthy donors. Here immunoSEQ multiplex PCR was the method, and the copy in TCRdb shows in-frame clones only, minus some. The profile covers about 55,000 clones, with 80% to 95% appearing a single time and roughly 3% taken by the ten largest. Sequencing input: PBMCs. Receptors were obtained from a man in his late teens or twenties in good health and CMV-seronegative.

The rearrangement uses TRBV5-6 and TRBJ2-5; D might be TRBD1 (6 bases). CDR3 length: 14 residues. V lost 0 bases, J lost 3 bases, and 9 bases lay in between. Per germline, CDR1 SGHDT and CDR2 YYEEEE. The CDR3 is CASSLAGQKETQYF. Here the CDR3 DNA reads TGTGCCAGCAGCTTGGCTGGACAGAAAGAGACCCAGTACTTC.

The chain uses TRBV6-5 and TRBJ1-5; unclear D gene. The CDR3 is made up of 14 amino acids. Germline assignment: CDR1 MNHEY and CDR2 SVGAGI. The V and J ends lost 5 bases and 9 bases respectively, with 17 bases between them. The CDR3 DNA sequence: TGTGCCAGCAGTCCCCGCGGGCGGACCGGGCCCCAGCATTTT. Its protein product is CASSPRGRTGPQHF.

V usage is TRBV11-3 and J usage is TRBJ2-7; no clear D gene. V lost 2 bases, J lost 0 bases, and 11 bases lay in between. The CDR3 runs to 15 residues. CDR1 is SGHNT and CDR2 is YENEEA in the germline V gene. CDR3 amino acids: CASSLTHRTSYEQYF. The CDR3 DNA reads as TGTGCCAGCAGCTTAACCCACAGAACCTCCTACGAGCAGTACTTC. Using reference TRBV11-3 and TRBJ2-7 for the parts outside the CDR3, the full variable domain is EAGVVQSPRYKIIEKKQPVAFWCNPISGHNTLYWYLQNLGQGPELLIRYENEEAVDDSQLPKDRFSAERLKGVDSTLKIQPAELGDSAVYLCASSLTHRTSYEQYFGPGTRLTVT.

The chain is built from TRBV6-5 and TRBJ1-1, with TRBD1 identical over 9 bases. Germline values: CDR1 MNHEY, CDR2 SVGAGI. The trim removed 8 bases at V and 4 bases at J, leaving 5 bases unmatched. The CDR3 is made up of 13 amino acids. The CDR3 here is CASVTDRGTEAFF. CDR3 nucleotide sequence: TGTGCCAGCGTGACGGACAGGGGCACTGAAGCTTTCTTT.

The count of this clone is one. V is TRBV6-6 and J is TRBJ1-1, with D uncertain. This CDR3 is 13 amino acids long. V was cut by 0 bases and J by 1 base, with 3 bases left in between. CDR1 and CDR2 (germline): MNHNY, SVGAGI (reference sequence). Written as DNA, the CDR3 is TGTGCCAGCAGTTACTCGGCGAACACTGAAGCTTTCTTT. Translating gives CASSYSANTEAFF.

The rearrangement uses TRBV10-2 and TRBJ2-1; 7 bases match TRBD1. V shed 5 bases and J 4 bases; nucleotides not matched to a gene: 8. This CDR3 region has 15 residues. Looked up from germline, CDR1 is WSHSY and CDR2 is SAAADI. The CDR3 sequence is CASSSGQTFYNEQFF. CDR3 sequence (DNA): TGCGCCAGCAGTTCGGGACAGACTTTTTACAATGAGCAGTTCTTC.

The rearrangement joins TRBV9 to TRBJ2-1; maybe TRBD1 (5 bases). Between the trimmed V and J ends, which lost 3 bases and 0 bases, there was a span of 16 bases. In germline, CDR1 is SGDLS, CDR2 YYNGEE. The CDR3 is 17 amino acids. The CDR3 DNA follows: TGTGCCAGCAGCGAGGGGAAAGGGGAAAGCTCCTACAATGAGCAGTTCTTC. This codes for CASSEGKGESSYNEQFF.